Given below is one TCR beta chain in context. Its antigen remains unidentified. The data were taken from a study of T cell responses to AZD1222 COVID-19 vaccine. Points from the study as a whole: Only a handful of individuals given AZD1222 were seropositive at baseline. Only after the peak T cell response were repertoires sampled. Epitopes outside B.1.351 and B.1.1.7 mutated regions reportedly drew nearly half of spike TCRs. In a largely white British group with more females than males, clonal diversity was possibly underestimated.

Using immunoSEQ multiplex PCR, the repertoire was profiled, and TCRdb retains in-frame clones only, with some absent. This table holds 110,000 or so clones, about 92% found once. V lost 2 bases and J lost 11, with 15 bases in between. CDR1 and CDR2 (germline): SGHVS, FQNEAQ. This CDR3 spans 13 amino acids. The sequence was collected from an adult in good health. V gene TRBV7-8 combines with J gene TRBJ1-1, with D unclear. The specimen comprised peripheral blood, sampled on day 0 of MenACWY control vaccination. CDR3 sequence (DNA): TGTGCCAGCAGCTTAAGCGGTTGGTCTGGGGCTTTCTTT. This translates into CASSLSGWSGAFF.